Below are 21 T cell receptor beta chains sequenced from a single sample in a study of beta chain features in type 1 diabetes (dated by TCRdb to the late 2010s). Library generation was performed with the immunoSEQ multiplex PCR assay. All of the isolated RNA was reverse transcribed with the High Capacity cDNA Reverse Transcription Kit, so expressed TCRB transcripts were sequenced. TCRdb mirrors the immuneACCESS table, restricted to in-frame sequences. Some clones are absent from its copies; in checked studies, under half trace to an unresolved V gene, and the reason for the others is unknown. The sample table lists 350,000 to 450,000 clones, roughly 15% of them with a count of one. The top ten clonotypes cover 0.019% of the sample. Sequenced: naive CD4+ T cells from blood. Reading the label with the study, this specimen's cell subset or site is: true naive CD4+ T cells. All receptors come from a woman aged 18-29 years in good health.

V and J are TRBV7-2 and TRBJ1-1; tentatively, D is TRBD1 (5 bases). The CDR3 covers 13 residues. Germline CDR1 SGHTA, CDR2 FQGNSA. The V end lost 6 bases, the J end lost 1 base, and 9 bases lay between the germline ends. CDR3 region: CASSPQENTEAFF. CDR3 bases: TGTGCCAGCAGTCCACAGGAGAACACTGAAGCTTTCTTT.

This clone was counted between two and nine times. The chain recombines TRBV5-1 with TRBJ2-1; 12 positions agree with TRBD2. CDR3 length: 15 amino acids. CDR1 is SGHRS, CDR2 YFSETQ, per germline. J was trimmed by 7 bases and V by 1 base; bases with no gene match: 3. CDR3 protein: CASSLQLAGGNEQFF. The CDR3 DNA reads TGCGCCAGCAGCTTGCAACTAGCGGGAGGAAATGAGCAGTTCTTC. The complete variable domain, with remaining parts taken from reference TRBV5-1 and TRBJ2-1, reads KAGVTQTPRYLIKTRGQQVTLSCSPISGHRSVSWYQQTPGQGLQFLFEYFSETQRNKGNFPGRFSGRQFSNSRSEMNVSTLELGDSALYLCASSLQLAGGNEQFFGPGTRLTVL.

This clone showed up just a few times. This sequence joins TRBV28 and TRBJ2-5, with D uncertain. This CDR3 has 14 residues. V was shortened by 0 bases and J by 3 bases, with 8 bases between the two germline ends. In germline, CDR1 is MDHEN, CDR2 SYDVKM. CDR3 region: CASSLWGRKETQYF. The CDR3, as DNA: TGTGCCAGCAGTTTATGGGGCAGAAAAGAGACCCAGTACTTC.

CDR3 coding DNA: TGTGCCAGCGGGCGTGCTAGCGGGACGTACAATGAGCAGTTCTTC. This translates into CASGRASGTYNEQFF. The gene calls are TRBV27 and TRBJ2-1; 9 bases fit TRBD2. J lost 4 bases, V lost 8 bases, and 9 bases had no gene match. The CDR3 is 15 amino acids. Germline CDR1 is MNHEY and CDR2 is SMNVEV (reference sequence).

In this sample, this clone turned up a few times. This chain connects TRBV7-9 to TRBJ2-1; TRBD1 matches at 7 bases. Germline CDR1 SEHNR, CDR2 FQNEAQ (reference sequence). Losses at the gene ends were 5 bases for V and 7 bases for J; bases not matched to a gene: 8. This CDR3 is 14 amino acids long. As DNA, the CDR3 is TGTGCCAGCAGCCCCCCCTGGACAGGTAATGAGCAGTTCTTC. It is translated as CASSPPWTGNEQFF.

This clone showed up just a few times. The CDR3 spells CASSQRRYGNTEAFF. As DNA, the CDR3 is TGCGCCAGCAGCCAGCGCAGGTATGGGAACACTGAAGCTTTCTTT. The rearrangement links TRBV4-3 to TRBJ1-1; D remains unclear. The V end lost 3 bases, the J end lost 1 base, and 12 bases lay between the germline ends. CDR3 length: 15 amino acids. Germline V lookup: CDR1 LGHNA, CDR2 YSLEER.

CDR3 in amino acids: CASSGQPGQGTGELFF. The CDR3 DNA follows: TGTGCCAGCAGTGGTCAGCCGGGACAGGGTACCGGGGAGCTGTTTTTT. This chain links TRBV6-1 with TRBJ2-2; the match to TRBD1 covers 9 bases. The V gene end was trimmed by 4 bases and the J gene end by 5 bases; junction bases not matched to a gene: 8. This CDR3 has 16 residues. The V gene's germline CDR1 is MNHNS and CDR2 SASEGT.

In this sample, this clone turned up a few times. V and J are TRBV18 and TRBJ1-4, with D tentatively TRBD1 (5 bases). The germline CDR1 and CDR2 sequences are KGHSH and LQKENI. V dropped 6 bases and J dropped 8 bases, with 16 bases sitting between them. CDR3 size: 14 residues. The CDR3 bases are TGTGCCAGCTCGATGACAGCCCTTGAAGAAAAACTGTTTTTT. Translated: CASSMTALEEKLFF.

V and J are TRBV5-1 and TRBJ2-1; 8 nucleotides align to TRBD2. J gave up 6 bases and V 4 bases, and 9 bases lay outside the gene matches. The germline CDR1 and CDR2 sequences are SGHRS and YFSETQ. This CDR3 is built from 15 residues. Here the CDR3 reads CASSQPGLDVNEQFF. CDR3 coding DNA: TGCGCCAGCAGCCAACCGGGACTAGATGTCAATGAGCAGTTCTTC.

V and J are TRBV19 and TRBJ2-7; TRBD1 is a possible D gene (5 bases). Germline V gene lookup returns CDR1 LNHDA and CDR2 SQIVND (reference sequence). This CDR3 region has 13 residues. Trimming pared 4 bases from V and 2 bases from J, leaving 9 bases between. CDR3 in DNA: TGTGCCAGTAGTAACGCCAGGGCCTACGAGCAGTACTTC. It translates to CASSNARAYEQYF.

This clone was detected a few times. The rearrangement uses TRBV14 and TRBJ2-1; 9 bases line up with TRBD2. J gave up 5 bases and V 4 bases, and 15 bases lay outside the gene matches. The CDR3 is 18 amino acids. Germline values: CDR1 SGHDN, CDR2 FVKESK. The CDR3 loop reads CASSPSIPARLADNEQFF. The CDR3 DNA reads as TGTGCCAGCAGCCCGTCAATTCCTGCCCGACTAGCGGACAATGAGCAGTTCTTC.

The rearrangement uses TRBV27 and TRBJ1-4; 9 bases match TRBD1. Germline V gives CDR1 MNHEY, CDR2 SMNVEV (reference sequence). J lost 8 bases, V lost 5 bases, and 9 bases had no gene match. CDR3 length: 15 amino acids. CDR3: CASSNPGQGKEKLFF. In DNA, the CDR3 is TGTGCCAGCAGTAACCCGGGACAGGGAAAAGAAAAACTGTTTTTT.

This clone was picked up a small number of times. The V call is TRBV7-9, the J call TRBJ1-2; D is unclear. CDR1 and CDR2 from the germline V gene are SEHNR and FQNEAQ (reference sequence). This CDR3 is 12 amino acids long. V was clipped by 3 bases and J by 7 bases, with 9 bases between them. The CDR3 region has the DNA TGTGCCAGCAGCTTGGTAAACAGTGGCTACACCTTC. Amino acids: CASSLVNSGYTF. Filled out from reference TRBV7-9 and TRBJ1-2, the complete variable domain reads DTGVSQNPRHKITKRGQNVTFRCDPISEHNRLYWYRQTLGQGPEFLTYFQNEAQLEKSRLLSDRFSAERPKGSFSTLEIQRTEQGDSAMYLCASSLVNSGYTFGSGTRLTVV.

This clone was seen only a few times. The chain employs TRBV30 and TRBJ1-2; D gene ambiguous. Germline CDR1 GTSNPN, CDR2 SVGIG (reference sequence). Trimming shortened V by 3 bases and J by 0 bases, and 8 bases separated the two germline ends. CDR3 size: 13 residues. The CDR3 region has the DNA TGTGCCTGGAGCTTGAGAACTAACTATGGCTACACCTTC. It encodes CAWSLRTNYGYTF. The full variable domain, with the rest looked up from reference TRBV30 and TRBJ1-2, is SQTIHQWPATLVQPVGSPLSLECTVEGTSNPNLYWYRQAAGRGLQLLFYSVGIGQISSEVPQNLSASRPQDRQFILSSKKLLLSDSGFYLCAWSLRTNYGYTFGSGTRLTVV.

This clone was seen a few times. The CDR3 sequence is CASSLGGVTGNTIYF. The CDR3 region has the DNA TGTGCCAGCAGCTTAGGGGGAGTAACTGGAAACACCATATATTTT. This chain uses TRBV7-9 with TRBJ1-3; D is ambiguous. This CDR3 region has 15 residues. Deletions cut 1 base from V and 2 bases from J, with 9 bases between. Germline CDR1 SEHNR, CDR2 FQNEAQ (reference sequence).

This clone was observed a few times. The chain joins TRBV6-5 to TRBJ1-2; 12 positions match TRBD1. The germline V gene encodes CDR1 MNHEY and CDR2 SVGAGI. This CDR3 is 13 amino acids long. The J segment lost 12 bases and the V segment lost 2 bases, leaving 4 bases of the junction unmatched. CDR3 sequence reads: CASSYGTGGFNTF. CDR3 in DNA: TGTGCCAGCAGTTACGGGACAGGGGGCTTCAACACCTTC.

The chain has TRBV7-9 and TRBJ2-5; the match to TRBD1 covers 10 bases. This CDR3 region has 14 residues. With 4 bases clipped from V and 5 bases from J, the junction kept 4 bases outside the gene matches. In germline, CDR1 is SEHNR, CDR2 FQNEAQ (reference sequence). CDR3 nucleotides: TGTGCCAGCAGCTACGGACAGGGGGTCGAGACCCAGTACTTC. Protein: CASSYGQGVETQYF.

This clone was seen a single time. The gene calls are TRBV19 and TRBJ1-5; D is uncertain. V was trimmed by 3 bases and J by 2 bases, leaving 17 bases between them. The length of the CDR3 is 17 residues. Germline-derived CDR1 and CDR2 are LNHDA and SQIVND (reference sequence). CDR3 coding DNA: TGTGCCAGTAGTATGCCTTTCGGGAGCACGGGCAATCAGCCCCAGCATTTT. Translation: CASSMPFGSTGNQPQHF.

The rearrangement joins TRBV27 to TRBJ1-2, with 10 bases identical to TRBD1. This CDR3 spans 12 amino acids. The germline V gene encodes CDR1 MNHEY and CDR2 SMNVEV (reference sequence). Losses at the gene ends were 8 bases for V and 4 bases for J; bases not matched to a gene: 1. The CDR3 DNA follows: TGTGCCAGCCGGACAGGGGGCTATGGCTACACCTTC. Translating it yields CASRTGGYGYTF.

This clone has a handful of counts. The chain combines TRBV27 with TRBJ2-5; D possibly corresponds to TRBD2 (5 bases). Per germline, CDR1 MNHEY and CDR2 SMNVEV (reference sequence). The CDR3 spans 16 residues. V gave up 5 bases and J gave up 4 bases, with 20 bases separating them. CDR3: CASSPAGVFAGETQYF. The CDR3, as DNA: TGTGCCAGCAGTCCGGCCGGGGTGTTTGCGGGAGAGACCCAGTACTTC.

The V gene is TRBV9, the J gene TRBJ2-1, with 12 bases aligning to TRBD2. Germline CDR1 and CDR2: SGDLS and YYNGEE. Losses at the gene ends were 3 bases for V and 4 bases for J; bases not matched to a gene: 5. The CDR3 is 16 residues long. The CDR3 loop is CASSATSGGDYNEQFF. The CDR3 nucleotides read TGTGCCAGCAGCGCGACTAGCGGGGGAGATTACAATGAGCAGTTCTTC.